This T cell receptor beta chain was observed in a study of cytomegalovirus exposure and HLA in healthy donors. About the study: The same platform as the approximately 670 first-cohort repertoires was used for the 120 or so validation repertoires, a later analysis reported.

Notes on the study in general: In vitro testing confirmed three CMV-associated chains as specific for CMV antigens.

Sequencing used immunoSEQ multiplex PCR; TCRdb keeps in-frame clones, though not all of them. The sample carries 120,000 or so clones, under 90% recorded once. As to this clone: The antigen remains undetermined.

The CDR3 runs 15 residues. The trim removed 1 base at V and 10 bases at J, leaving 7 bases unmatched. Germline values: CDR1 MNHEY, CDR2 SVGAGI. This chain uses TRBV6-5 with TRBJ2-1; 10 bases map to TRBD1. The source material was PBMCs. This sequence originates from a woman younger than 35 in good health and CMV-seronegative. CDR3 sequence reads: CASSYYRDRGGEQFF. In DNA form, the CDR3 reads TGTGCCAGCAGTTACTACCGGGACAGGGGTGGGGAGCAGTTCTTC.